The next 24 T cell receptor beta chains were all read from a single sample in a study of regulatory T cells in long-lasting Graves disease. Time point indicated: newly diagnosed GD, antithyroid drugs for less than 3 months. RNA from PBMCs was the source of the TCR library. Construction of TCR beta libraries relied on iRepertoire HTBI primers and on Arm-PCR targeting CDR3 regions. TCRdb reprocessed the multiplex PCR reads with MiXCR, giving one entry per CDR3 protein. The sample consists of 560,000 or so distinct CDR3 sequences, roughly a sixth of them appearing once. These data also featured in a second study, about T cells in Graves' hyperthyroidism and ophthalmopathy.

Specimen: peripheral blood mononuclear cells (PBMCs), collected at new diagnosis, from a patient treated with antithyroid drugs. The receptor source for this set is a man aged 18-30 years with Graves disease.

The rearrangement links TRBV4-1 to TRBJ1-5; unclear D gene. CDR3 length: 16 amino acids. Trimming cost V 4 bases and J 5 bases, with 18 bases left between them. Germline loops: CDR1 MGHRA, CDR2 YSYEKL. This chain's CDR3 is CASSPSPGAPDQPQHF. In DNA, the CDR3 is TGCGCCAGCAGCCCCAGCCCTGGCGCACCGGATCAGCCCCAGCATTTT.

In nucleotides, the CDR3 is TGTGCCAGCAGCACCCTCTATGAGTCACCCCTCCACTTT. Encoded protein: CASSTLYESPLHF. The chain links TRBV3-1 to TRBJ1-6; D is undetermined. This CDR3 spans 13 amino acids. Germline V gene data show CDR1 as LGHDT and CDR2 as YNNKEL (reference sequence). V was trimmed by 5 bases and J by 10 bases, leaving 12 bases between them.

This clonotype was counted once. A read error may account for a junction end that differs from germline. This rearrangement joins TRBV5-1 to TRBJ2-1, with D tentatively TRBD2 (5 bases). Germline lookup yields CDR1 SGHRS and CDR2 YFSETQ. This CDR3 is 15 amino acids long. CDR3 protein: CASRSGSEQYNKQFF. The CDR3 DNA reads as TGCGCCAGCCGTTCGGGATCCGAACAATACAATAAGCAGTTCTTC.

With respect to this clonotype: This sequence may be a read error, since a much larger clone differs from it by one base. The chain is built from TRBV11-2 and TRBJ2-7; D call uncertain. The CDR3 has 15 residues. The germline gives CDR1 SGHAT, CDR2 FQNNGV. The CDR3 nucleotides are TGCGCCAGCAGCAAAGATCACCCGGCGGTTTACGAGCAGTACTTC. Its translation is CASSKDHPAVYEQYF.

This clonotype was detected many times. This rearrangement joins TRBV2 to TRBJ1-1; the D is unclear. From germline, CDR1 is SNHLY and CDR2 FYNNEI. Trimming left V 7 bases short and J 1 base short, with 4 bases between. The CDR3 loop spans 11 amino acids. The CDR3 DNA sequence: TGTGCCAGCACTCCGAACACTGAAGCTTTCTTT. Its protein is CASTPNTEAFF.

This clonotype has more than one count but fewer than ten. The chain employs TRBV6-2 or TRBV6-3 and TRBJ2-3; 7 bases are a match to TRBD2. From germline, CDR1 is MNHEY and CDR2 SVGEGT. CDR3 length: 18 residues. J lost 2 bases, V lost 6 bases, and 17 bases had no gene match. The DNA of the CDR3 is TGTGCCAGCAGCCAGTACCCTCCTCTAGCGGAGTCCACAGATACGCAGTATTTT. Encoded protein: CASSQYPPLAESTDTQYF.

This clonotype was seen just once. This chain joins TRBV20-1 and TRBJ1-5; possibly TRBD1 for D (6 bases). Germline V gene lookup returns CDR1 DFQATT and CDR2 SNEGSKA (reference sequence). There are 15 residues in the CDR3. Trimming cost V 1 base and J 0 bases, with 10 bases left between them. CDR3: CSARGRGISNQPQHF. The CDR3 coding sequence is TGCAGTGCTAGAGGGAGGGGGATTAGCAATCAGCCCCAGCATTTT.

This clonotype has at least ten counts. This chain uses TRBV28 with TRBJ1-2; TRBD1 is a possible D gene (6 bases). The germline V gene has CDR1 MDHEN and CDR2 SYDVKM. CDR3 length: 12 amino acids. The CDR3 spells CAIQGGSGGYTF. In DNA, the CDR3 is TGTGCGATCCAAGGGGGGAGTGGAGGCTACACCTTC.

This clonotype was seen many times. The V and J genes are TRBV2 and TRBJ1-2; 8 bases align to TRBD1. The CDR3 totals 12 residues. Losses at the gene ends were 6 bases for V and 4 bases for J; bases not matched to a gene: 1. CDR1 is SNHLY, CDR2 FYNNEI, per germline. The CDR3 sequence: CASSDRGYGYTF. Written as DNA, the CDR3 is TGTGCCAGCAGCGACAGGGGCTATGGCTACACCTTC.

This chain joins TRBV6-4 and TRBJ1-1; 8 nucleotides match TRBD1. Germline-derived CDR1 and CDR2 are MRHNA and SNTAGT. Trimming removed 5 bases from V and 1 base from J; junction bases left unmatched: 6. The CDR3 loop spans 15 amino acids. The CDR3 region is CASSTHRGANTEAFF. The CDR3 DNA is TGTGCCAGCAGTACCCACAGGGGGGCGAACACTGAAGCTTTCTTT.

This clonotype was seen a few times. V and J are TRBV20-1 and TRBJ2-7; 11 bases align to TRBD1. The CDR3 has 14 amino acids. Per the germline V gene, CDR1 is DFQATT and CDR2 is SNEGSKA (reference sequence). Trimming removed 5 bases from V and 2 bases from J; junction bases left unmatched: 5. The CDR3 spells CSAHRTGGTYEQYF. The CDR3 region has the DNA TGCAGTGCTCACCGGACAGGGGGCACCTACGAGCAGTACTTC.

In this sample, this clonotype turned up a few times. V gene TRBV7-2 combines with J gene TRBJ2-2, with TRBD2 matching over 9 bases. V shed 5 bases, J shed 5 bases, and the junction held 6 bases outside the gene matches. CDR3 length: 15 amino acids. CDR1 SGHTA and CDR2 FQGNSA come from the germline V gene. CDR3 amino acids: CASSPRTSETGELFF. The CDR3 DNA follows: TGTGCCAGCAGCCCACGGACTAGCGAGACCGGGGAGCTGTTTTTT. Together with reference TRBV7-2 and TRBJ2-2, the CDR3 gives the full variable domain: GAGVSQSPSNKVTEKGKDVELRCDPISGHTALYWYRQSLGQGLEFLIYFQGNSAPDKSGLPSDRFSAERTGGSVSTLTIQRTQQEDSAVYLCASSPRTSETGELFFGEGSRLTVL.

This clonotype was picked up many times. The rearrangement uses TRBV30 and TRBJ1-5; D not resolved. V lost 1 base to trimming and J lost 3 bases, with 13 bases between them. CDR1 and CDR2 (germline): GTSNPN, SVGIG (reference sequence). This CDR3 is 15 amino acids long. The CDR3 region is CAWSEGRSPNQPQHF. CDR3 nucleotides: TGTGCCTGGAGTGAAGGGCGCAGCCCCAATCAGCCCCAGCATTTT.

This clonotype was seen a few times. This chain uses TRBV30 with TRBJ2-3, with TRBD1 matching 7 bases. V trimming: 3 bases; J trimming: 2 bases; junction bases outside the gene matches: 11. CDR1 and CDR2 from the germline V gene are GTSNPN and SVGIG (reference sequence). This CDR3 region has 16 residues. This chain's CDR3 is CAWSPGTASVTDTQYF. DNA of the CDR3: TGTGCCTGGAGCCCCGGGACAGCCTCTGTCACAGATACGCAGTATTTT.

The table lists this clonotype with a few counts. This sequence joins TRBV6-1 and TRBJ1-6, with D possibly being TRBD1 (5 bases). The V gene lost 8 bases and the J gene lost 9 bases, with 17 bases spanning the gap. The germline gives CDR1 MNHNS, CDR2 SASEGT. The CDR3 loop spans 14 amino acids. The CDR3 here is CASGDFDGVSPLHF. The DNA of the CDR3 is TGTGCCAGCGGGGACTTTGACGGAGTTTCACCCCTCCACTTT.

This clonotype was seen only a few times. The chain uses TRBV10-3 and TRBJ2-3; D remains unclear. Trimming stripped 6 bases from V and 1 base from J, with 11 bases between. CDR1 is ENHRY, CDR2 SYGVKD, per germline. The CDR3 runs to 14 residues. CDR3 loop: CAIRDGSGTDTQYF. DNA of the CDR3: TGTGCCATCAGGGACGGATCGGGCACAGATACGCAGTATTTT.

The rearrangement links TRBV29-1 to TRBJ2-3, with D perhaps matching TRBD1 (6 bases). Germline V lookup: CDR1 SQVTM, CDR2 ANQGSEA. This CDR3 is built from 13 residues. V was clipped by 4 bases and J by 1 base, with 9 bases between them. Written as DNA, the CDR3 is TGCAGCGTTGTAAGACAGGGCACAGATACGCAGTATTTT. This gives the protein CSVVRQGTDTQYF.

This clonotype was seen repeatedly, ten times or more. The chain employs TRBV12-3 or TRBV12-4 and TRBJ1-2, with TRBD1 as a possible D gene (6 bases). Deletions cut 5 bases from V and 2 bases from J, with 18 bases between. The CDR3 has 16 amino acids. DNA of the CDR3: TGTGCCAGCAGTACCCTCAGGGGAGGGGGAAACTATGGCTACACCTTC. It translates to CASSTLRGGGNYGYTF.

A few counts support this clonotype. This may arise from a read error, as a much more abundant clone is one base away. In this CDR3 the conserved last residue, phenylalanine or tryptophan, is missing, so a read error is likely. The CDR3 sequence: CASSLGSGLGKTQYL. The CDR3 bases are TGTGCCAGCAGCTTAGGATCCGGACTAGGAAAGACCCAGTACCTC. V and J are TRBV7-2 and TRBJ2-5, with 7 bases fitting TRBD2. J was trimmed by 6 bases and V by 1 base; bases with no gene match: 8. Germline V gene data show CDR1 as SGHTA and CDR2 as FQGNSA. CDR3 length equals 15 residues.

The rearrangement joins TRBV18 to TRBJ2-2; TRBD2 matches at 10 bases. Unmatched junction bases numbered 6, after V lost 2 bases and J lost 6 bases. The germline V gene encodes CDR1 KGHSH and CDR2 LQKENI. The CDR3 consists of 16 residues. The CDR3 protein is CASSPYSGRIAGELFF. The CDR3 DNA follows: TGTGCCAGCTCACCATATAGCGGGAGGATCGCCGGGGAGCTGTTTTTT.

The table lists this clonotype with many counts. This rearrangement joins TRBV5-1 to TRBJ2-7; D might be TRBD1 or TRBD2, each matching 5 bases. V lost 3 bases and J lost 4, with 14 bases in between. CDR1 and CDR2 (germline): SGHRS, YFSETQ. This CDR3 has 14 amino acids. The CDR3 loop reads CASSSGRTHYEQYF. The CDR3 DNA reads as TGCGCCAGCAGCTCGGGGCGGACCCATTACGAGCAGTACTTC. The whole variable domain, remainder taken from reference TRBV5-1 and TRBJ2-7, is KAGVTQTPRYLIKTRGQQVTLSCSPISGHRSVSWYQQTPGQGLQFLFEYFSETQRNKGNFPGRFSGRQFSNSRSEMNVSTLELGDSALYLCASSSGRTHYEQYFGPGTRLTVT.

This clonotype was observed a few times. The chain has TRBV6-1 and TRBJ2-4, with D perhaps TRBD2 (6 bases). The CDR3 has 14 amino acids. The germline V and J ends were trimmed by 6 bases and 6 bases, with 15 bases remaining between them. Germline loops: CDR1 MNHNS, CDR2 SASEGT. The chain's CDR3 is CASSPGGWGNIQYF. Here the CDR3 DNA reads TGTGCCAGCAGCCCCGGGGGTTGGGGAAACATTCAGTACTTC.

The table lists this clonotype with many counts. The chain links TRBV20-1 to TRBJ2-5; 9 nucleotides line up with TRBD2. Germline trimming cut 2 bases from V and 4 bases from J; bases unmatched to any gene: 5. The CDR3 sequence is 14 residues long. Germline V gives CDR1 DFQATT, CDR2 SNEGSKA (reference sequence). The CDR3 here is CSARYLAGPETQYF. CDR3 nucleotide sequence: TGCAGTGCTAGATACCTAGCGGGACCAGAGACCCAGTACTTC.

This clonotype was detected many times. The chain carries TRBV18 and TRBJ1-6, with D unresolved. Germline CDR1 reads KGHSH; CDR2 reads LQKENI. The CDR3 totals 15 residues. V lost 2 bases and J lost 3, with 8 bases in between. The CDR3 protein is CASSPSADYNSPLHF. The DNA of the CDR3 is TGTGCCAGCTCACCATCCGCGGACTATAATTCACCCCTCCACTTT. Drawing the rest from reference TRBV18 and TRBJ1-6, the complete variable domain is NAGVMQNPRHLVRRRGQEARLRCSPMKGHSHVYWYRQLPEEGLKFMVYLQKENIIDESGMPKERFSAEFPKEGPSILRIQQVVRGDSAAYFCASSPSADYNSPLHFGNGTRLTVT.